Included here is one T cell receptor (beta chain) sequence, with context. Its antigen is not identified. This sample stems from a study of cytomegalovirus exposure and HLA in healthy donors. Findings and caveats of the study: The CMV antigen specificity of a few CMV-associated chains was confirmed through in vitro analysis. The study designated around 150 TCR beta chains cytomegalovirus-associated.

Method: immunoSEQ multiplex PCR; TCRdb's copy keeps in-frame clones and lacks some. The sample has some 120,000 clones, roughly 91% seen once. The sample taken for sequencing was PBMCs. This receptor was taken from a man in his thirties or forties in good health and CMV-seronegative.

CDR3 sequence reads: CASSRISDGLGSNEQYF. The CDR3 region has the DNA TGCGCCAGCAGCCGAATCTCGGACGGACTTGGTAGCAACGAGCAGTACTTC. V usage is TRBV5-1 and J usage is TRBJ2-7; TRBD2 might be the D (5 bases). Germline CDR1 reads SGHRS; CDR2 reads YFSETQ. Trimming pared 4 bases from V and 5 bases from J, leaving 25 bases between. The CDR3 length is 17 residues. The full variable domain, rest sourced from reference TRBV5-1 and TRBJ2-7, is KAGVTQTPRYLIKTRGQQVTLSCSPISGHRSVSWYQQTPGQGLQFLFEYFSETQRNKGNFPGRFSGRQFSNSRSEMNVSTLELGDSALYLCASSRISDGLGSNEQYFGPGTRLTVT.